Included here is one T cell receptor (beta chain) sequence, with context. Its antigen has not been determined. No much larger clone is present one base from it, and per-base qualities are unavailable. The sample's time point label, decoded: cells obtained before transplantation from donor or recipient. CD3+CD4+ and CD3+CD8+ populations were FACS-sorted from unstimulated pre-transplant donor and recipient cells taken from spleen or lymph nodes. This specimen comes from a study of graft-versus-host responses after intestinal transplantation (dated by TCRdb to the early 2020s). Concerning the study at large: The transplants that recipients got were multivisceral, liver-intestinal, or isolated intestinal. Samples from three later patients were sequenced in-house on an Illumina MiSeq with MiXCR processing rather than by the commercial service. Alloreactive clones were identified by sequencing pre-transplant mixed lymphocyte reaction products and comparing them with unstimulated pre-transplant donor and recipient T cells. All recipients received anti-thymocyte globulin induction followed by maintenance tacrolimus and steroids for around three years. A peak of at least 4% donor T cells among recipient peripheral blood mononuclear cells was the definition used for donor T cell macrochimerism. After intestinal transplantation, graft-versus-host and host-versus-graft alloreactive T cell clones in the graft, circulation and bone marrow were tracked using bulk TCR-beta CDR3 sequencing. Of the 20 to 25 intestinal transplant recipients enrolled in the cohort, one of whom was a retransplant, 3 patients without pretransplant specimens were excluded. Here is what the overall study found, with its caveats: Conclusions were limited by the relatively low number and heterogeneity of intestinal transplant patients. Early after transplant, declines in HvG clones were associated with peak levels of circulating GvH clones. In the allografts of patients with donor T cell macrochimerism, GvH to HvG T cell clonal ratios were high. GvH clones were found in recipient bone marrow, and some of the GvH clones appeared earlier in ileal mucosa or blood, which is consistent with an intestinal mucosal origin.

The CDR3 starts with the cysteine, ends with the phenylalanine, and has 14 residues. The DNA shown is the 42-base CDR3, in frame from base 1. The germline V gene (reference sequence) gives CDR1 as MNHEY and CDR2 as SMNVEV. Trimming leaves V shorter by 5 bases and J shorter by 8 bases, with the junction holding 9 bases beyond the gene matches. The library relied on the immunoSEQ multiplex PCR assay. For most patients, genomic DNA was isolated with the Qiagen DNeasy Blood and Tissue Kit and shipped frozen to Adaptive Biotechnologies for TCR sequencing. For most patients, genomic DNA was subjected to high-throughput TCR-beta CDR3 sequencing by Adaptive Biotechnologies. As for the authors' bioinformatics: Adaptive's ImmunoSEQ software was the source of the TCR sequencing data for about 20 patients, while a few other patients were processed with MiXCR and VDJtools. CD4 versus CD8 sorting errors were corrected by removing sequences found in both subsets at a frequency ratio below 5:1. CDR3 nucleotide sequences shared between donor and recipient were removed because their origin could not be assigned. Alloreactive clones required at least 2-fold expansion over unstimulated cells and minimum CFSE-low frequency of 0.002% (template counts) or 0.001% (read counts). A clone was considered mappable if detected in the sequenced pre-transplant spleen, lymph node, or MLR CFSE-low populations of the donor or recipient. Cumulative frequency of alloreactive clones was calculated as a percentage of all sequences weighted by copy number. TCRdb took over this immuneACCESS table, retaining in-frame rearrangements with V and J assigned. Such tables are incomplete; in checked studies, under half of the missing clones stem from an unresolved V gene, and the remainder is unexplained. V and J calls and clone size come straight from that table; D and trimming were deduced from the DNA. This sample has about 110,000 clones in its table, and over 85% of those were observed once. Of the sample, around 0.55% is held by the ten largest clones.

This TCR was sampled from a human donor who received an intestinal transplant. This chain is built from TRBV27 and TRBJ2-1; 7 central nucleotides agree with TRBD2. The sequences come from unstimulated CD8+ T cells sorted from spleen or lymph node cells, collected before intestinal transplant. The CDR3 sequence is CASSPEGGSHEQFF. The DNA reads as follows: TGTGCCAGCAGTCCAGAGGGCGGGAGCCATGAGCAGTTCTTC.